A single sample gave rise to the 8 T cell receptor beta chains below, sequenced in a study of cytomegalovirus exposure and HLA in healthy donors. The PCR was carried out with 60 Vbeta primers and 13 Jbeta primers. Profiled with immunoSEQ multiplex PCR; TCRdb holds only in-frame clones, not every one. The sample holds roughly 73,000 clones, roughly 80% seen once. The source material was PBMCs. The receptors derive from a woman between 50 and 59 years old in good health and CMV-seronegative.

This clone was recorded once. The rearrangement uses TRBV4-1 and TRBJ2-7; D unresolved. Germline CDR1 MGHRA, CDR2 YSYEKL. V shed 2 bases and J shed 3 bases, with 17 bases lying between them. This CDR3 spans 16 amino acids. CDR3 in DNA: TGCGCCAGCAGCCAACCCCATCCCCCTCTCTACTACGAGCAGTACGTC. This codes for CASSQPHPPLYYEQYV.

DNA of the CDR3: TGCGCCAGCAGCCAAGATGACCGGACAGGCTATGGCTACACCTTC. The encoded protein is CASSQDDRTGYGYTF. This rearrangement joins TRBV4-1 to TRBJ1-2; the match to TRBD1 covers 7 bases. This CDR3 has 15 residues. J gave up 4 bases and V 0 bases, and 5 bases lay outside the gene matches. CDR1 MGHRA and CDR2 YSYEKL come from the germline V gene.

CDR3 nucleotide sequence: TGCGCCAGCAGCTTGGACAGGGGGCACGGGGAGCTGTTTTTT. Protein: CASSLDRGHGELFF. The J gene is TRBJ2-2, the V gene TRBV5-1; 9 nucleotides line up with TRBD1. The CDR3 length is 14 residues. Trimming cost V 0 bases and J 7 bases; bases outside gene matches: 1. Germline-derived CDR1 and CDR2 are SGHRS and YFSETQ.

This clone was counted a few times. The chain carries TRBV4-1 and TRBJ1-1; D perhaps matches TRBD1 (6 bases). Germline loops: CDR1 MGHRA, CDR2 YSYEKL. The CDR3 runs 17 residues. V lost 0 bases, J lost 0 bases, and 14 bases lay in between. The CDR3 DNA reads as TGCGCCAGCAGCCAAGATTTTGGACAGCTAATGAACACTGAAGCTTTCTTT. Its protein product is CASSQDFGQLMNTEAFF.

This chain links TRBV5-4 with TRBJ2-7; tentative D call: TRBD2 (6 bases). The V gene's germline CDR1 is SGHNT and CDR2 YYREEE (reference sequence). V dropped 4 bases and J dropped 0 bases, with 14 bases sitting between them. There are 15 residues in the CDR3. This CDR3 reads CASSLSGSSSYEQYF. CDR3 DNA sequence: TGTGCCAGCAGCCTTAGCGGAAGTAGCTCCTACGAGCAGTACTTC.

This chain links TRBV18 with TRBJ1-1, with D hard to call. Germline V gene data show CDR1 as KGHSH and CDR2 as LQKENI. The CDR3 extends over 11 amino acids. V dropped 3 bases and J dropped 3 bases, with 2 bases sitting between them. In DNA form, the CDR3 reads TGTGCCAGCTCACCCGACACTGAAGCTTTCTTT. It codes for CASSPDTEAFF.

The chain uses TRBV15 and TRBJ1-1, with 9 positions matching TRBD1. This CDR3 is 16 amino acids long. Germline values: CDR1 LNHNV, CDR2 YYDKDF (reference sequence). V trimming: 5 bases; J trimming: 0 bases; junction bases outside the gene matches: 7. CDR3 nucleotides: TGTGCCACCAGCTCCCGGGGGACAGGGTTGAACACTGAAGCTTTCTTT. Residues: CATSSRGTGLNTEAFF.

The rearrangement joins TRBV27 to TRBJ1-1; 7 nucleotides agree with TRBD1. V lost 3 bases to trimming and J lost 5 bases; unmatched junction nucleotides: 9. Germline CDR1 MNHEY, CDR2 SMNVEV (reference sequence). The CDR3 consists of 15 residues. CDR3 DNA sequence: TGTGCCAGCAGTTTTATTGGCAGGGGGGATACTGAAGCTTTCTTT. Its translation is CASSFIGRGDTEAFF.